These 21 T cell receptor beta chains share one sample of origin, sequenced in a study of blood T cell repertoires in COVID-19. Method: immunoSEQ multiplex PCR; TCRdb's copy keeps in-frame clones and lacks some. In the table there are roughly 91,000 clones, 84% of which are singletons. Material for sequencing was peripheral blood. These TCRs come from a man between 65 and 79 years old with active or convalescent COVID-19.

The V gene is TRBV30, the J gene TRBJ1-2; TRBD1 is a possible D gene (6 bases). Trimming left V 1 base short and J 2 bases short, with 8 bases between. In germline, CDR1 is GTSNPN, CDR2 SVGIG (reference sequence). The CDR3 contains 13 residues. The CDR3 DNA reads TGTGCCTGGAGTGGCACAGGGAACTATGGCTACACCTTC. Encoded protein: CAWSGTGNYGYTF.

This clone was found a few times. J is TRBJ2-1 and V is TRBV2; 10 positions agree with TRBD2. Germline V lookup: CDR1 SNHLY, CDR2 FYNNEI. The CDR3 totals 15 residues. Germline trimming cut 4 bases from V and 6 bases from J; bases unmatched to any gene: 6. DNA of the CDR3: TGTGCCAGCAGTGCCGGGACTAGCGACCTCAATGAGCAGTTCTTC. It yields the protein CASSAGTSDLNEQFF.

This clone was counted between two and nine times. V gene TRBV28 combines with J gene TRBJ1-1; TRBD1 might be the D (6 bases). The V gene lost 6 bases and the J gene lost 0 bases, with 14 bases spanning the gap. Germline CDR1 MDHEN, CDR2 SYDVKM. There are 15 residues in the CDR3. This chain's CDR3 is CASSLAWGLNTEAFF. CDR3 nucleotides: TGTGCCAGCAGCCTCGCCTGGGGGCTGAACACTGAAGCTTTCTTT.

The V and J genes are TRBV7-2 and TRBJ2-1; 9 nucleotides line up with TRBD1. In germline, CDR1 is SGHTA, CDR2 FQGNSA. V shed 2 bases and J 3 bases; nucleotides not matched to a gene: 5. The CDR3 loop spans 16 amino acids. The CDR3 region is CASSLRGTGFYNEQFF. The CDR3 region has the DNA TGTGCCAGCAGCTTACGCGGGACAGGGTTCTACAATGAGCAGTTCTTC. The full variable domain, its missing parts supplied by reference TRBV7-2 and TRBJ2-1, is GAGVSQSPSNKVTEKGKDVELRCDPISGHTALYWYRQSLGQGLEFLIYFQGNSAPDKSGLPSDRFSAERTGGSVSTLTIQRTQQEDSAVYLCASSLRGTGFYNEQFFGPGTRLTVL.

The V and J genes are TRBV7-9 and TRBJ2-7, with D perhaps TRBD2 (6 bases). In germline, CDR1 is SEHNR, CDR2 FQNEAQ (reference sequence). CDR3 length equals 17 residues. Trimming pared 5 bases from V and 3 bases from J, leaving 23 bases between. CDR3 region: CASSRGTGGAHYYEQYF. As DNA, the CDR3 is TGTGCCAGCAGCCGCGGCACCGGCGGGGCGCACTACTACGAGCAGTACTTC.

V gene TRBV5-1 combines with J gene TRBJ2-2; 11 bases fit TRBD2. Unmatched junction bases numbered 4, after V lost 4 bases and J lost 2 bases. From germline, CDR1 is SGHRS and CDR2 YFSETQ. The length of the CDR3 is 16 residues. The chain's CDR3 is CASSITSGGNTGELFF. The CDR3 nucleotides are TGCGCCAGCAGCATAACTAGCGGGGGTAACACCGGGGAGCTGTTTTTT. Looking up the rest from reference TRBV5-1 and TRBJ2-2 gives the full variable domain: KAGVTQTPRYLIKTRGQQVTLSCSPISGHRSVSWYQQTPGQGLQFLFEYFSETQRNKGNFPGRFSGRQFSNSRSEMNVSTLELGDSALYLCASSITSGGNTGELFFGEGSRLTVL.

The chain links TRBV15 to TRBJ2-6, with unresolved D. The germline V gene has CDR1 LNHNV and CDR2 YYDKDF (reference sequence). Trimming left V 6 bases short and J 0 bases short, with 3 bases between. The CDR3 totals 13 residues. Written as DNA, the CDR3 is TGTGCCACCAGGAGCTCTGGGGCCAACGTCCTGACTTTC. The encoded protein is CATRSSGANVLTF.

V usage is TRBV2 and J usage is TRBJ1-4, with D perhaps matching TRBD1 (6 bases). V was cut by 7 bases and J by 8 bases, with 17 bases left in between. Germline lookup yields CDR1 SNHLY and CDR2 FYNNEI. This CDR3 is built from 14 residues. CDR3 nucleotide sequence: TGTGCCAGCACTGGACAGCTGATCCAGGAAAAACTGTTTTTT. Translating gives CASTGQLIQEKLFF.

This chain links TRBV5-6 with TRBJ2-3, with 10 bases fitting TRBD2. This CDR3 has 17 residues. Germline V CDR1 and CDR2: SGHDT, YYEEEE. V lost 2 bases, J lost 0 bases, and 6 bases stayed unmatched. The CDR3 protein is CASSFKPLAGSTDTQYF. Written as DNA, the CDR3 is TGTGCCAGCAGCTTTAAGCCACTAGCGGGGAGCACAGATACGCAGTATTTT.

The chain couples TRBV2 to TRBJ2-1; TRBD2 matches 13 bases. The CDR3 spans 15 residues. Looked up from germline, CDR1 is SNHLY and CDR2 is FYNNEI. CDR3 region: CVGTSGAGSYNEQFF. CDR3 in DNA: TGTGTCGGGACTAGCGGGGCTGGCTCCTACAATGAGCAGTTCTTC.

The genes are TRBV30 and TRBJ2-1; D might be TRBD2 (6 bases). V lost 4 bases to trimming and J lost 8 bases, with 15 bases between them. CDR3 size: 13 residues. Looked up from germline, CDR1 is GTSNPN and CDR2 is SVGIG (reference sequence). As DNA, the CDR3 is TGTGCCTGGACGAACGCAGGGACTTATGAGCAGTTCTTC. Encoded protein: CAWTNAGTYEQFF. Filled out from reference TRBV30 and TRBJ2-1, the complete variable domain reads SQTIHQWPATLVQPVGSPLSLECTVEGTSNPNLYWYRQAAGRGLQLLFYSVGIGQISSEVPQNLSASRPQDRQFILSSKKLLLSDSGFYLCAWTNAGTYEQFFGPGTRLTVL.

The chain employs TRBV7-2 and TRBJ2-2; 7 nucleotides match TRBD1. V was clipped by 2 bases and J by 6 bases; unmatched bases: 6. Germline-derived CDR1 and CDR2 are SGHTA and FQGNSA. The CDR3 has 15 amino acids. The CDR3 DNA sequence: TGTGCCAGCAGCTTAAGACAGGGAATGGCCGGGGAGCTGTTTTTT. Its translation is CASSLRQGMAGELFF.

This clone came up a few times. The chain couples TRBV28 to TRBJ2-1, with 13 bases that match TRBD2. Germline values: CDR1 MDHEN, CDR2 SYDVKM. The CDR3 is made up of 18 amino acids. The junction had 10 bases not matched to a gene; V was cut back by 5 bases and J by 3 bases. CDR3 in amino acids: CASSGQTSGGLYYNEQFF. As DNA, the CDR3 is TGTGCCAGCAGTGGCCAGACTAGCGGGGGGCTATACTACAATGAGCAGTTCTTC.

The chain couples TRBV5-6 to TRBJ2-5, with D perhaps TRBD1 (6 bases). V was clipped by 1 base and J by 5 bases, with 12 bases between them. Germline V gives CDR1 SGHDT, CDR2 YYEEEE. The CDR3 loop spans 14 amino acids. The CDR3 is CASSLTGLGETQYF. The CDR3, as DNA: TGTGCCAGCAGCTTGACAGGGTTGGGCGAGACCCAGTACTTC.

The rearrangement uses TRBV19 and TRBJ2-3, with a weak D call TRBD2 (6 bases). CDR1 LNHDA and CDR2 SQIVND come from the germline V gene (reference sequence). This CDR3 has 12 amino acids. With 9 bases removed from V and 0 bases from J, the gap between germline ends came to 7 bases. Here the CDR3 DNA reads TGTGCCAGCCGGGGGAGCACAGATACGCAGTATTTT. Translated: CASRGSTDTQYF.

The chain uses TRBV18 and TRBJ1-2; possible D gene TRBD1, 6 bases. V dropped 2 bases and J dropped 5 bases, with 15 bases sitting between them. The CDR3 is made up of 15 amino acids. Germline V CDR1 and CDR2: KGHSH, LQKENI. The CDR3 loop is CASSPVPGEVYGYTF. The CDR3 nucleotides are TGTGCCAGCTCACCAGTCCCAGGGGAAGTATATGGCTACACCTTC.

The rearrangement uses TRBV28 and TRBJ1-1, with 8 nucleotides matching TRBD1. V lost 6 bases to trimming and J lost 0 bases; unmatched junction nucleotides: 9. CDR3 size: 16 residues. Germline CDR1 reads MDHEN; CDR2 reads SYDVKM. The CDR3 DNA reads as TGTGCCAGCAGGGGAACAGGGGGTACGATGAACACTGAAGCTTTCTTT. It is translated as CASRGTGGTMNTEAFF. Complete variable domain (other parts from reference TRBV28 and TRBJ1-1): DVKVTQSSRYLVKRTGEKVFLECVQDMDHENMFWYRQDPGLGLRLIYFSYDVKMKEKGDIPEGYSVSREKKERFSLILESASTNQTSMYLCASRGTGGTMNTEAFFGQGTRLTVV.

J is TRBJ1-2 and V is TRBV4-2; 8 bases agree with TRBD1. The germline gives CDR1 LGHNA, CDR2 YNFKEQ. The CDR3 has 14 amino acids. V lost 4 bases, J lost 4 bases, and 5 bases stayed unmatched. CDR3 residues: CASSPGTGSYGYTF. The CDR3 nucleotides are TGTGCCAGCAGCCCTGGGACAGGATCCTATGGCTACACCTTC.

The rearrangement uses TRBV28 and TRBJ2-1; 8 positions match TRBD1. V was pared by 6 bases and J by 4 bases, with 11 bases of the junction left unmatched. The CDR3 contains 16 residues. The germline V gene encodes CDR1 MDHEN and CDR2 SYDVKM. CDR3 amino acids: CASRPAGTGGYNEQFF. CDR3 nucleotide sequence: TGTGCCAGCAGGCCCGCCGGGACAGGAGGATACAATGAGCAGTTCTTC.

This chain uses TRBV4-2 with TRBJ2-2; possibly TRBD1 for D (6 bases). Germline V CDR1 and CDR2: LGHNA, YNFKEQ. The V end was cut by 1 base, the J end by 4 bases, with 25 bases between. This CDR3 is built from 20 residues. The CDR3 bases are TGTGCCAGCAGCCAAGGTGATGCGTCCCGGGACACCTCCGCCACCGGGGAGCTGTTTTTT. It codes for CASSQGDASRDTSATGELFF.

This sequence joins TRBV18 and TRBJ1-3; 7 bases fit TRBD1. The CDR3 length is 14 residues. J lost 5 bases, V lost 4 bases, and 5 bases had no gene match. Per the germline V gene, CDR1 is KGHSH and CDR2 is LQKENI. CDR3 amino acids: CASSRQGNRNTIYF. CDR3 nucleotide sequence: TGTGCCAGCTCACGACAGGGAAACAGAAACACCATATATTTT.